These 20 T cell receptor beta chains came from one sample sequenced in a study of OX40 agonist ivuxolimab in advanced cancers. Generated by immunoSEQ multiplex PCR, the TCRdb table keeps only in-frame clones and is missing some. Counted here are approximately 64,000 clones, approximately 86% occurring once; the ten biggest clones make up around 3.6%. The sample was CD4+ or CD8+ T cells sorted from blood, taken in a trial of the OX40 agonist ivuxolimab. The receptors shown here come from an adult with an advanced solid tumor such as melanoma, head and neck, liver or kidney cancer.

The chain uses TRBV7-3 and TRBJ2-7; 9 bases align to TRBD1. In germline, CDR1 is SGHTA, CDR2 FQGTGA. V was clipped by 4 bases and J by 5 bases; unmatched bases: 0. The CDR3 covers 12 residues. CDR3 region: CASSWDRDEQYF. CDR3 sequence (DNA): TGTGCCAGCAGCTGGGACAGGGACGAGCAGTACTTC.

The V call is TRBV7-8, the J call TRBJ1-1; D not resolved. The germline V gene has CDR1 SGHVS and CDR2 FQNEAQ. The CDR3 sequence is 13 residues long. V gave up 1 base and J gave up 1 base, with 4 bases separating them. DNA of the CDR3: TGTGCCAGCAGCTTAGATCAGAACACTGAAGCTTTCTTT. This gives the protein CASSLDQNTEAFF.

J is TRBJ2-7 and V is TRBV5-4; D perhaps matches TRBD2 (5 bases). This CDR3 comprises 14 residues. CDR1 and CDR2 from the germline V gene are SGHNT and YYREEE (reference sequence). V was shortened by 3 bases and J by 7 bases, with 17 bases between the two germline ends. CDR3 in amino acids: CASSYLGISGEQYF. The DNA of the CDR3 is TGTGCCAGCAGCTATTTGGGAATTTCGGGAGAGCAGTACTTC.

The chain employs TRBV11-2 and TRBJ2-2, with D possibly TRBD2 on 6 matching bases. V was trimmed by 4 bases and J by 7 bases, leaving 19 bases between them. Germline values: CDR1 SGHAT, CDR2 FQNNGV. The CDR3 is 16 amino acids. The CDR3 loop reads CASSSNRERLGGELFF. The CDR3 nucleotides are TGTGCCAGCAGCTCCAATCGGGAGAGACTCGGCGGGGAGCTGTTTTTT.

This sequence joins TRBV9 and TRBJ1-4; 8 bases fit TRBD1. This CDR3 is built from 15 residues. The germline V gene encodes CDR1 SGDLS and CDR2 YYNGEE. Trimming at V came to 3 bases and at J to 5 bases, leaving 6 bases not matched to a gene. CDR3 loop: CASSALDRGNEKLFF. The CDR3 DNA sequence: TGTGCCAGCAGCGCCCTCGACAGGGGCAATGAAAAACTGTTTTTT.

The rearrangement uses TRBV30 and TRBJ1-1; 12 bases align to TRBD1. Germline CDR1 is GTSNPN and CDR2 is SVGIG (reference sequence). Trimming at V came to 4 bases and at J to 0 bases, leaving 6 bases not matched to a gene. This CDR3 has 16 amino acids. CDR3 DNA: TGTGCCTGGATCCGGGACAGGGGGCAGGTGAACACTGAAGCTTTCTTT. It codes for CAWIRDRGQVNTEAFF.

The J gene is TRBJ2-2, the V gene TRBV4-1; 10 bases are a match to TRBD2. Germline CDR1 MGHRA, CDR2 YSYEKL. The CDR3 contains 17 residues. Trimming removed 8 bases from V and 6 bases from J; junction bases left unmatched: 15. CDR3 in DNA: TGCGCCAGCGGTGGAGGTGGGGCTAGCGGGAGCCCCGGGGAGCTGTTTTTT. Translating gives CASGGGGASGSPGELFF.

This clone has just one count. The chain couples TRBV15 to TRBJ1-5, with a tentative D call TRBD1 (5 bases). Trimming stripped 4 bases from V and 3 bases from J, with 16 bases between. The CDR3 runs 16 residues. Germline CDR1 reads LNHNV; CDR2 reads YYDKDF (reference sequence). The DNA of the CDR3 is TGTGCCACCAGCACTCTAGGGCGACAGTTCAATCAGCCCCAGCATTTT. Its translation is CATSTLGRQFNQPQHF.

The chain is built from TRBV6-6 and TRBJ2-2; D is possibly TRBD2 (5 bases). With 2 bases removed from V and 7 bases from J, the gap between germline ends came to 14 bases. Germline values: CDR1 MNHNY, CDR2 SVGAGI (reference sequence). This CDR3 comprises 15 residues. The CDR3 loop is CASSYSVRVDGELFF. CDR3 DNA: TGTGCCAGCAGTTACAGTGTGAGGGTCGACGGGGAGCTGTTTTTT.

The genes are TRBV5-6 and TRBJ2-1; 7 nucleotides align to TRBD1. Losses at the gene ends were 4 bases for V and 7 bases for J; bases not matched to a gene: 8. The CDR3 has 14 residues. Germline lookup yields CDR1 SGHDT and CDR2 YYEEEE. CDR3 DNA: TGTGCCAGCAGCCCGACAGGGAATCGGAATGAGCAGTTCTTC. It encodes CASSPTGNRNEQFF. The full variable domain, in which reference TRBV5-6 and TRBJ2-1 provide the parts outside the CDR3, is DAGVTQSPTHLIKTRGQQVTLRCSPKSGHDTVSWYQQALGQGPQFIFQYYEEEERQRGNFPDRFSGHQFPNYSSELNVNALLLGDSALYLCASSPTGNRNEQFFGPGTRLTVL.

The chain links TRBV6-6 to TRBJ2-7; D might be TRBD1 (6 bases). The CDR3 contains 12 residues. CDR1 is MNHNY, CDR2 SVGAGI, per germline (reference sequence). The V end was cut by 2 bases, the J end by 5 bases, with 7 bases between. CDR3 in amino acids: CASSYTGNEQYF. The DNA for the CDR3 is TGTGCCAGCAGTTACACAGGGAACGAGCAGTACTTC.

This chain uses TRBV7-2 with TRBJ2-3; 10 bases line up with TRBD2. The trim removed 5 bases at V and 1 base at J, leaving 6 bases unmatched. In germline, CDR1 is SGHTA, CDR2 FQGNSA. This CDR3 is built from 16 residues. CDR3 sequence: CASSQYSGGRTDTQYF. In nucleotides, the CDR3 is TGTGCCAGCAGCCAGTATAGCGGGGGGCGCACAGATACGCAGTATTTT.

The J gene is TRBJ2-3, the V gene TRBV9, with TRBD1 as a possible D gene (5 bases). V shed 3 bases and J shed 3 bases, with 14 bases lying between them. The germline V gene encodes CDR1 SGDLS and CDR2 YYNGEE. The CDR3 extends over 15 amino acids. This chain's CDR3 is CASSALGRTTDTQYF. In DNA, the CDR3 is TGTGCCAGCAGCGCTCTTGGAAGGACAACAGATACGCAGTATTTT. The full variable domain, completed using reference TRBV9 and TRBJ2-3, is DSGVTQTPKHLITATGQRVTLRCSPRSGDLSVYWYQQSLDQGLQFLIQYYNGEERAKGNILERFSAQQFPDLHSELNLSSLELGDSALYFCASSALGRTTDTQYFGPGTRLTVL.

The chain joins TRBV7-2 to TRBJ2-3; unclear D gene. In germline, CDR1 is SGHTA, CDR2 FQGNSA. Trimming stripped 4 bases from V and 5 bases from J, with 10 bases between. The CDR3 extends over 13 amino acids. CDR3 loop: CASSSPALDTQYF. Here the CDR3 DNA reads TGTGCCAGCAGCTCCCCAGCCTTAGATACGCAGTATTTT.

DNA for the CDR3: TGTGCCAGCAGCCCTGCTATGGGCCCGAACACCGGGGAGCTGTTTTTT. This sequence encodes CASSPAMGPNTGELFF. The chain joins TRBV5-6 to TRBJ2-2; D remains unclear. Germline-derived CDR1 and CDR2 are SGHDT and YYEEEE. The V end lost 4 bases, the J end lost 0 bases, and 13 bases lay between the germline ends. The CDR3 runs 16 residues.

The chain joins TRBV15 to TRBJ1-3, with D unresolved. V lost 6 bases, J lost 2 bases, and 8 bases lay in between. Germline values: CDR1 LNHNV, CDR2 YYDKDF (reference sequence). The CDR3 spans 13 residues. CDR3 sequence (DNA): TGTGCCACCAGGGTTCGGGCTGGAAACACCATATATTTT. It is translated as CATRVRAGNTIYF.

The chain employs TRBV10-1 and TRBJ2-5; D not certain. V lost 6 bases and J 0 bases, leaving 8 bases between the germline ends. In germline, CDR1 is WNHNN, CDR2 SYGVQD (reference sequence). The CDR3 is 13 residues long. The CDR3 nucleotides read TGCGCCAGCAGCGAAAAGTACCAAGAGACCCAGTACTTC. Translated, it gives CASSEKYQETQYF.

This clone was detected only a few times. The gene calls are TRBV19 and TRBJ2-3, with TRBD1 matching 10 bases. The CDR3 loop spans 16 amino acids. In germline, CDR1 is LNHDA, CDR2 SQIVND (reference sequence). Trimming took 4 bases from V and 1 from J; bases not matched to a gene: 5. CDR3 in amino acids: CASSSIGTGGTDTQYF. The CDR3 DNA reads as TGTGCCAGTAGTAGTATAGGGACAGGGGGCACAGATACGCAGTATTTT. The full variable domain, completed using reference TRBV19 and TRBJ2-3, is DGGITQSPKYLFRKEGQNVTLSCEQNLNHDAMYWYRQDPGQGLRLIYYSQIVNDFQKGDIAEGYSVSREKKESFPLTVTSAQKNPTAFYLCASSSIGTGGTDTQYFGPGTRLTVL.

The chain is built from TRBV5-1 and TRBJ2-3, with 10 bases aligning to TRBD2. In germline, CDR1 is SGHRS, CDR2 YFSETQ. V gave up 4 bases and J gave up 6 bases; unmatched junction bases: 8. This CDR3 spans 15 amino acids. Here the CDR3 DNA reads TGCGCCAGCAGCGTAGCGGGAGGCTCCTTGGATACGCAGTATTTT. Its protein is CASSVAGGSLDTQYF.

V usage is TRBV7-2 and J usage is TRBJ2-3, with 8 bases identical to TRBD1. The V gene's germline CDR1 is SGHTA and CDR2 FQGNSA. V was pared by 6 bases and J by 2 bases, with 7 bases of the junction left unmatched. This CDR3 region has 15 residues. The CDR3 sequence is CASRDRDRPTDTQYF. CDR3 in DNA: TGTGCCAGCAGGGACCGGGACAGGCCCACAGATACGCAGTATTTT.